A single sample gave rise to the 17 T cell receptor beta chains below, sequenced in a study of CD8 T cells in Susac syndrome. RNA in amounts of roughly 0.5 to 1 ug was reverse transcribed with random hexamers. TCRdb processed the immunoSEQ multiplex PCR reads anew with MiXCR; each CDR3 protein has one entry. This sample carries roughly 150,000 distinct CDR3 sequences, around 95% of them seen once, and the ten largest clones take 0.075% to 0.09%. Sequenced sample: CD4+ T cells from PBMCs. These receptors came from a human donor with Susac syndrome.

This chain joins TRBV3-1 and TRBJ2-7; a possible D gene is TRBD2 (6 bases). V lost 1 base and J 7 bases, leaving 20 bases between the germline ends. Germline CDR1 is LGHDT and CDR2 is YNNKEL (reference sequence). The CDR3 contains 16 residues. CDR3 region: CASSQALAGAIQEQYF. The CDR3 DNA reads TGTGCCAGCAGCCAAGCACTAGCTGGAGCGATCCAAGAGCAGTACTTC.

The V gene is TRBV20-1, the J gene TRBJ1-5; D might be TRBD1 (6 bases). Trimming left V 0 bases short and J 7 bases short, with 19 bases between. The CDR3 extends over 16 amino acids. Germline CDR1 reads DFQATT; CDR2 reads SNEGSKA (reference sequence). This CDR3 is CSARDAHTGMRQPQHF. As DNA, the CDR3 is TGCAGTGCTAGAGATGCCCACACAGGGATGAGACAGCCCCAGCATTTT.

J is TRBJ2-3 and V is TRBV7-9, with D perhaps matching TRBD1 (5 bases). The CDR3 has 12 amino acids. The V gene's germline CDR1 is SEHNR and CDR2 FQNEAQ (reference sequence). V dropped 10 bases and J dropped 2 bases, with 10 bases sitting between them. The CDR3 DNA sequence: TGTGCCACCCGACAGAACACAGATACGCAGTATTTT. This sequence encodes CATRQNTDTQYF.

The chain uses TRBV28 and TRBJ2-7, with D unclear. CDR3 length: 13 residues. Germline V lookup: CDR1 MDHEN, CDR2 SYDVKM. Trimming took off 0 bases at V and 1 base at J, with 4 bases between the two ends. The CDR3 nucleotides read TGTGCCAGCAGTTTATGGGAGTCCTACGAGCAGTACTTC. It codes for CASSLWESYEQYF. The variable domain in full, with the rest retrieved from reference TRBV28 and TRBJ2-7, is DVKVTQSSRYLVKRTGEKVFLECVQDMDHENMFWYRQDPGLGLRLIYFSYDVKMKEKGDIPEGYSVSREKKERFSLILESASTNQTSMYLCASSLWESYEQYFGPGTRLTVT.

V and J are TRBV24-1 and TRBJ2-2; 7 nucleotides agree with TRBD2. Germline V CDR1 and CDR2: KGHDR, SFDVKD. With 4 bases clipped from V and 1 base from J, the junction kept 11 bases outside the gene matches. The CDR3 is 18 residues long. The CDR3 region is CATSDPTQAGWNTGELFF. CDR3 coding DNA: TGTGCCACCAGTGACCCGACTCAAGCGGGATGGAACACCGGGGAGCTGTTTTTT.

This clonotype was observed a single time. The chain employs TRBV6-1 and TRBJ2-7; D is uncertain. The CDR3 is 15 amino acids. The germline V gene has CDR1 MNHNS and CDR2 SASEGT. The ends were cut back, 0 bases at V and 3 bases at J, with 12 bases in the middle. DNA for the CDR3: TGTGCCAGCAGTGAAGCGGGCGTACAGTACTACGAGCAGTACTTC. It is translated as CASSEAGVQYYEQYF.

The J gene is TRBJ2-7, the V gene TRBV28, with D unclear. The CDR3 is 15 residues long. Germline V gives CDR1 MDHEN, CDR2 SYDVKM. Trimming removed 0 bases at V and 1 base at J, with 10 bases between. The chain's CDR3 is CASSLWSGTSYEQYF. The CDR3 nucleotides are TGTGCCAGCAGTTTATGGAGTGGAACGTCCTACGAGCAGTACTTC.

J is TRBJ1-2 and V is TRBV28; unclear D gene. Germline V gene lookup returns CDR1 MDHEN and CDR2 SYDVKM. The CDR3 consists of 14 residues. The V end lost 6 bases, the J end lost 3 bases, and 14 bases lay between the germline ends. CDR3: CASSPSLIDYGYTF. CDR3 in DNA: TGTGCCAGCAGCCCGTCGCTCATTGACTATGGCTACACCTTC.

This clonotype was counted once. The chain joins TRBV7-9 to TRBJ2-3, with D unclear. The germline V gene has CDR1 SEHNR and CDR2 FQNEAQ (reference sequence). Trimming left V 1 base short and J 7 bases short, with 15 bases between. This CDR3 comprises 15 residues. For the CDR3, the DNA is TGTGCCAGCAGCTTAGGGGCCATCCTGGGGTATACGCAGTATTTT. Protein sequence: CASSLGAILGYTQYF.

CDR3 bases: TGTGCCAGCAGCCAAGGGGGTTGGAAAAAAGCTTTCTTT. Translated, it gives CASSQGGWKKAFF. V and J are TRBV14 and TRBJ1-1, with no clear D. There are 13 residues in the CDR3. V dropped 1 base and J dropped 9 bases, with 12 bases sitting between them. Per germline, CDR1 SGHDN and CDR2 FVKESK.

This chain joins TRBV10-3 and TRBJ2-1; D uncertain. Deletions cut 3 bases from V and 7 bases from J, with 4 bases between. CDR1 and CDR2 from the germline V gene are ENHRY and SYGVKD. The CDR3 extends over 11 amino acids. The CDR3 loop reads CAISDRNEQFF. The CDR3 nucleotides are TGTGCCATCAGTGACAGGAATGAGCAGTTCTTC.

This clonotype came up once. The rearrangement joins TRBV27 to TRBJ2-1; no reliable D call. The germline V gene encodes CDR1 MNHEY and CDR2 SMNVEV (reference sequence). V was clipped by 2 bases and J by 0 bases, with 17 bases between them. This CDR3 region has 18 residues. This CDR3 reads CASSLLRTAFGSYNEQFF. The CDR3 DNA reads TGTGCCAGCAGTTTACTGCGGACCGCTTTTGGCTCCTACAATGAGCAGTTCTTC.

The chain is built from TRBV3-1 and TRBJ1-5, with TRBD1 as a possible D gene (5 bases). The CDR3 is 16 amino acids. Trimming removed 0 bases from V and 2 bases from J, with 11 bases in between. Germline values: CDR1 LGHDT, CDR2 YNNKEL (reference sequence). CDR3 protein: CASSQDGGRRNQPQHF. DNA of the CDR3: TGTGCCAGCAGCCAAGATGGGGGACGGCGCAATCAGCCCCAGCATTTT.

The chain links TRBV2 to TRBJ1-5; D unresolved. The CDR3 sequence is 14 residues long. Trimming shortened V by 7 bases and J by 7 bases, and 17 bases separated the two germline ends. CDR1 SNHLY and CDR2 FYNNEI come from the germline V gene. CDR3 sequence (DNA): TGTGCCAGCAACCAAGCAAATGGGGAACAGCCCCAGCATTTT. Protein sequence: CASNQANGEQPQHF.

The chain uses TRBV28 and TRBJ1-1; the D is unclear. CDR3 length equals 12 residues. The germline V and J ends were trimmed by 6 bases and 5 bases, with 10 bases remaining between them. Germline loops: CDR1 MDHEN, CDR2 SYDVKM. The DNA for the CDR3 is TGTGCCAGCAGACTACGGGTGACTGAAGCTTTCTTT. The encoded protein is CASRLRVTEAFF.

This clonotype was detected once. As DNA, the CDR3 is TGTGCCAGCAGTTTTGAAAGGGGCTACGAGCAGTACTTC. Amino acids: CASSFERGYEQYF. The chain is built from TRBV27 and TRBJ2-7; weak D call: TRBD1 (5 bases). Trimming took 3 bases from V and 3 from J, leaving 9 bases between them. The CDR3 consists of 13 residues. Germline loops: CDR1 MNHEY, CDR2 SMNVEV (reference sequence).

The rearrangement uses TRBV7-6 and TRBJ1-5; D unclear. This CDR3 contains 13 residues. V was trimmed by 5 bases and J by 4 bases, leaving 9 bases between them. Germline values: CDR1 SGHVS, CDR2 FNYEAQ. This chain's CDR3 is CASSPEMNQPQHF. The CDR3, as DNA: TGTGCCAGCAGCCCCGAAATGAATCAGCCCCAGCATTTT.